This T cell receptor beta chain was identified in a study of identifying expanded T cells in peripheral blood. Method: immunoSEQ multiplex PCR; TCRdb's copy keeps in-frame clones and lacks some. This sample has approximately 79,000 clones, with 85% to 90% found just once. Healthy donors had no documented immune events, such as infections, while sampled. The CDR3 is 16 amino acids. Trimming cost V 1 base and J 10 bases; bases outside gene matches: 16. Germline V gene lookup returns CDR1 SGHRS and CDR2 YFSETQ. The clonotype comes from a person aged 18-70 years in good health. The sequenced sample was blood. This chain joins TRBV5-1 and TRBJ1-2; TRBD1 matches 7 bases. The CDR3 loop reads CASSLPFGTVDDTYTF. CDR3 coding DNA: TGCGCCAGCAGCTTGCCATTCGGGACAGTCGATGATACCTACACCTTC.